The rows below give T cell receptor beta chains drawn from one sample of a study of T cells of healthy individuals. Each CDR3 protein is one row after TCRdb ran MiXCR on the 5' RACE reads. The top ten clones hold around 6.9% of a sample with around 83,000 distinct CDR3 sequences, 4% to 5.5% of them seen once. These receptors originate from a female donor in good health. CDR3s leave out the opening cysteine and the closing phenylalanine or tryptophan. The D gene is left open where the match is weak.

. TRBV29-1 14 SVEDGETGGSYEQY
. TRBV20-1 15 SARAGAAGEGQETQY
. TRBV9 11 ASSVRWGSEAF
. TRBV7-9 13 ASSFSGTGGHEQY
TRBD1 TRBV4-2 13 ASSQGDRGSYEQY
TRBD2 TRBV6-5 14 ASSSMTSGFTDTQY
TRBD2 TRBV7-3 14 ASSLGLAGGADEQF
TRBD1 TRBV28 16 ASSPPGTGGYLMEKLF
TRBD2 TRBV6-5 14 ASSPGRGRVVFAQY
. TRBV4-2 13 ASSQDAGNGNTIY
TRBD2 TRBV20-1 13 SASATSGVHDEQF
. TRBV29-1 12 SVEGSGGGGGYT
. TRBV20-1 9 SASNNLGAF
TRBD1 TRBV6-2/TRBV6-3 12 ASSYLQGNEKLF
. TRBV12-3/TRBV12-4 12 ASSPRPDTGELF
TRBD2 TRBV3-1 14 ASSATAGGESNEQF
TRBD2 TRBV7-2 13 ASTDQASGSNEQF
. TRBV7-2 11 ASSYRPDTEAF
. TRBV29-1 13 SVGLRLHSISEQY
. TRBV2 14 ASSFHRGASGEKLF
TRBD1 TRBV4-1 14 ASSQVPDRENQPQH
. TRBV6-1 12 ASKLDGLESAQH
TRBD2 TRBV30 13 AWSVTSGNTGELF
TRBD1 TRBV5-1 12 ASSLGQGETEAF
. TRBV30 12 AWSVGGRNQPQH
TRBD2 TRBV7-2 14 ASSQWGGGTTYEQY
. TRBV7-9 13 ASSTGLGRGTEAF
. TRBV7-2 12 ASSLTVKRETQY
TRBD2 TRBV4-1 20 ASSQALRPGLAGATTLYEQY
. TRBV28 12 ASTRGGPHNEQF
. TRBV6-2/TRBV6-3 13 ASIQGGTSIYGYT
. TRBV18 13 ASSRTGGTDQPQH
. TRBV6-2/TRBV6-3 12 ASSYGPANSPLH
TRBD1 TRBV2 13 ASTQEGQGNQPQH
. TRBV25-1 12 ASSESTVNQPQH
TRBD2 TRBV29-1 11 SGRGGGGNEQF
. TRBV5-1 11 ASNWGPTDTQY
. TRBV4-3 15 ASSQDAQGGRTGELF
TRBD2 TRBV6-5 13 ASSSPAGRTDTQY
. TRBV15 12 ATSRDLGFHEQF
. TRBV7-2 11 ASSFDKRLEQF
. TRBV7-2 11 ASRPLYRDTQY
. TRBV6-6 11 ASRRQVNEKLF
. TRBV20-1 13 SAATGHSGANVLT
TRBD2 TRBV4-2 16 ASSQETSGRGWADTQY
TRBD2 TRBV20-1 10 SARGGGETQY
. TRBV7-8 13 ASSYQQGYQETQY
. TRBV30 13 AWITWGARSTEAF
. TRBV4-1 13 ASSFTGSPNEKLF
. TRBV2 9 ASSQIKGQF
. TRBV30 11 AWSVQENQPQH
TRBD2 TRBV9 12 ASSGGTSEETQY
. TRBV7-2 15 ASSLALDRRANYGYT
TRBD2 TRBV2 13 ASSPTSGSPYEQY
. TRBV7-9 11 ASPGLSNTEAF
. TRBV12-2 16 ASRLAVMEGRSYNEQF
TRBD2 TRBV4-3 15 ASSQGSSGRNTGELF
. TRBV2 12 ASSATGVVNEQF